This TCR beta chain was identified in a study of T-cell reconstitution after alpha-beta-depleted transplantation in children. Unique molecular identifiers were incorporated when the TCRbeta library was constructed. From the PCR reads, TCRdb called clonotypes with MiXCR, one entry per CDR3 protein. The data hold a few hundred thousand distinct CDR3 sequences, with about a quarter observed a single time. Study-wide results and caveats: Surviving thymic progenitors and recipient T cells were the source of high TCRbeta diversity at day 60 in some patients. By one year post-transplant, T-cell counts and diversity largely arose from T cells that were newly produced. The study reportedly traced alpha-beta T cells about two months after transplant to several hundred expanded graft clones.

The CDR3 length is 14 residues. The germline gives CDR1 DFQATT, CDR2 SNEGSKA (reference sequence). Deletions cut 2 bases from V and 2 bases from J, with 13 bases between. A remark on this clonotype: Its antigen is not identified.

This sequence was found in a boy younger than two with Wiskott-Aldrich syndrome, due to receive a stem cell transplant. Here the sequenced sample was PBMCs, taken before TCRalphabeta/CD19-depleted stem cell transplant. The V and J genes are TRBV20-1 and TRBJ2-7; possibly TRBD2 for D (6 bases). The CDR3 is CSARTGLRTYEQYF. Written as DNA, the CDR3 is TGCAGTGCTAGAACGGGACTGCGGACCTACGAGCAGTACTTC.